What follows are 5 T cell receptor beta chains derived from one specimen sequenced in a study of T-cell memory formation after mild COVID-19. TCRdb redid the calling of the 5' RACE reads with MiXCR, one entry per CDR3 protein. Of roughly 240,000 distinct CDR3 sequences detected, 15% to 17% appear once; the ten largest clones hold less than 2.5%. The sample was PBMCs or a T cell subset sorted from them (not recorded which). The receptors come from an adult woman who had mild COVID-19 (a few samples of this study predate the infection). Cell type and time point are not known.

This chain joins TRBV5-4 and TRBJ2-1; possible D gene TRBD1, 6 bases. Germline V CDR1 and CDR2: SGHNT, YYREEE (reference sequence). V lost 0 bases, J lost 9 bases, and 19 bases lay in between. This CDR3 region has 16 residues. CDR3 nucleotide sequence: TGTGCCAGCAGCTTGGCCGCTGACAGGCCCCCCGGTGAGCAGTTCTTC. Translating it yields CASSLAADRPPGEQFF.

This clonotype was seen more than once but under ten times. The V and J genes are TRBV12-3 or TRBV12-4 and TRBJ2-1, with a possible D match to TRBD2 (5 bases). Trimming removed 5 bases from V and 10 bases from J, with 24 bases in between. CDR3 length: 16 amino acids. CDR3 coding DNA: TGTGCCAGCAGTCCGCCGGACTGGAAGAGATTATGGGAGCAGTTCTTC. It is translated as CASSPPDWKRLWEQFF.

This clonotype was counted only a few times. The chain has TRBV27 and TRBJ2-7; D is tentatively TRBD1 or TRBD2 (7 bases each). The germline V gene has CDR1 MNHEY and CDR2 SMNVEV (reference sequence). V dropped 4 bases and J dropped 6 bases, with 13 bases sitting between them. The CDR3 sequence is 13 residues long. The chain's CDR3 is CASSSTGRGEQYF. The DNA for the CDR3 is TGTGCCAGCAGTTCGACAGGGAGGGGCGAGCAGTACTTC.

This clonotype was counted a few times. The chain couples TRBV11-2 to TRBJ1-2; no clear D gene. The CDR3 is made up of 13 amino acids. In germline, CDR1 is SGHAT, CDR2 FQNNGV. Trimming left V 0 bases short and J 4 bases short, with 6 bases between. CDR3 protein: CASSLDEFYGYTF. CDR3 nucleotide sequence: TGTGCCAGCAGCTTAGACGAATTCTATGGCTACACCTTC. Drawing the rest from reference TRBV11-2 and TRBJ1-2, the complete variable domain is EAGVAQSPRYKIIEKRQSVAFWCNPISGHATLYWYQQILGQGPKLLIQFQNNGVVDDSQLPKDRFSAERLKGVDSTLKIQPAKLEDSAVYLCASSLDEFYGYTFGSGTRLTVV.

This clonotype was observed at least ten times. The V gene is TRBV5-6, the J gene TRBJ2-7; D perhaps matches TRBD1 (6 bases). Germline CDR1 is SGHDT and CDR2 is YYEEEE. Trimming took off 5 bases at V and 2 bases at J, with 11 bases between the two ends. The CDR3 is made up of 13 amino acids. This CDR3 reads CASRKTGAYEQYF. Written as DNA, the CDR3 is TGTGCCAGCAGAAAGACAGGAGCCTACGAGCAGTACTTC.